The 21 T cell receptor beta chains in this list originate from one sample, sequenced in a study of graft-versus-host responses after intestinal transplantation. The data were produced by immunoSEQ multiplex PCR, yet TCRdb's version contains in-frame clones alone and is incomplete. The top ten clones hold 0.5% to 0.65% of a sample with tens of thousands of clones, roughly 90% of them seen once. No antigens are known for them. Source: unstimulated CD4+ T cells sorted from spleen or lymph node cells, taken before transplant. All receptors derive from a human donor who was the organ donor for an intestinal transplant.

The gene calls are TRBV5-1 and TRBJ2-7; 9 bases agree with TRBD2. Per the germline V gene, CDR1 is SGHRS and CDR2 is YFSETQ. The junction had 19 bases not matched to a gene; V was cut back by 3 bases and J by 0 bases. CDR3 size: 20 residues. The CDR3 coding sequence is TGCGCCAGCAGCTACCGCTCAATGTACGGCCAGACTAGCGGCTCCTACGAGCAGTACTTC. Translated, it gives CASSYRSMYGQTSGSYEQYF.

The V call is TRBV6-4, the J call TRBJ2-5, with 10 bases lining up with TRBD2. This CDR3 is 17 amino acids long. J gave up 3 bases and V 0 bases, and 7 bases lay outside the gene matches. The germline CDR1 and CDR2 sequences are MRHNA and SNTAGT. Written as DNA, the CDR3 is TGTGCCAGCAGTGACTCTGCAGCGGGAGGGCTAGAAGAGACCCAGTACTTC. Translating gives CASSDSAAGGLEETQYF.

V and J are TRBV27 and TRBJ2-2; a possible D gene is TRBD2 (6 bases). Germline lookup yields CDR1 MNHEY and CDR2 SMNVEV (reference sequence). V lost 3 bases, J lost 4 bases, and 15 bases lay in between. CDR3 length: 16 amino acids. CDR3 sequence: CASSFPTSMGTGELFF. DNA of the CDR3: TGTGCCAGCAGTTTCCCAACTAGCATGGGCACCGGGGAGCTGTTTTTT.

This clone came up once. This chain links TRBV10-1 with TRBJ2-5; 8 nucleotides line up with TRBD1. Germline CDR1 is WNHNN and CDR2 is SYGVQD (reference sequence). The CDR3 has 13 residues. The trim removed 6 bases at V and 4 bases at J, leaving 4 bases unmatched. Here the CDR3 reads CASRTGEPETQYF. In DNA, the CDR3 is TGCGCCAGCAGGACAGGGGAACCAGAGACCCAGTACTTC.

The J gene is TRBJ2-5, the V gene TRBV19, with TRBD1 identical over 7 bases. The end of the DNA is better explained by TRBJ2-7, so the J call may be wrong. Germline V gene data show CDR1 as LNHDA and CDR2 as SQIVND (reference sequence). There are 16 residues in the CDR3. The CDR3 sequence is CASSVIASTGNYEQYF. The CDR3 coding sequence is TGTGCCAGTAGTGTTATCGCCTCGACAGGGAATTACGAGCAGTACTTC.

The V and J genes are TRBV11-2 and TRBJ2-3, with 15 positions matching TRBD2. The ends lost 4 bases at V and 7 bases at J; junction bases unmatched: 9. There are 17 residues in the CDR3. CDR1 is SGHAT and CDR2 is FQNNGV in the germline V gene. The CDR3 region has the DNA TGTGCCAGCAGCTCCATCGGACTAGCGGGAGGGCCAAATACGCAGTATTTT. Protein sequence: CASSSIGLAGGPNTQYF.

The CDR3 is CASSPVYEQYF. The CDR3 coding sequence is TGTGCCAGCTCACCAGTTTACGAGCAGTACTTC. The rearrangement joins TRBV18 to TRBJ2-5; D remains unclear. The DNA matches TRBJ2-7 better at its end, which makes the J call doubtful. The length of the CDR3 is 11 residues. Germline V gives CDR1 KGHSH, CDR2 LQKENI.

The gene calls are TRBV6-1 and TRBJ2-2, with 7 nucleotides matching TRBD1. Germline-derived CDR1 and CDR2 are MNHNS and SASEGT. The CDR3 sequence is 14 residues long. The V gene end was trimmed by 8 bases and the J gene end by 7 bases; junction bases not matched to a gene: 10. The CDR3 loop is CASQSGQPGGELFF. In DNA form, the CDR3 reads TGTGCCAGCCAATCGGGACAGCCAGGCGGGGAGCTGTTTTTT.

This chain connects TRBV6-5 to TRBJ2-1; TRBD2 matches 8 bases. The V and J ends lost 4 bases and 11 bases, in that order; junction bases with no gene match: 13. The CDR3 spans 15 residues. CDR1 and CDR2 (germline): MNHEY, SVGAGI. In nucleotides, the CDR3 is TGTGCCAGCAGTTCCCCTCGGACTAGCCGGACCCAGCAGTTCTTC. Residues: CASSSPRTSRTQQFF.

The rearrangement joins TRBV4-2 to TRBJ2-7, with 11 positions matching TRBD2. In germline, CDR1 is LGHNA, CDR2 YNFKEQ. The CDR3 has 15 residues. V gave up 4 bases and J gave up 3 bases; unmatched junction bases: 5. The CDR3 DNA reads TGTGCCAGCAGCCCGGCTAGCGGGAGGCTCTACGAGCAGTACTTC. Its protein is CASSPASGRLYEQYF.

This clone was detected a few times. The rearrangement uses TRBV5-6 and TRBJ2-3, with 9 bases fitting TRBD1. Per germline, CDR1 SGHDT and CDR2 YYEEEE. There are 16 residues in the CDR3. Unmatched junction bases numbered 7, after V lost 3 bases and J lost 2 bases. Written as DNA, the CDR3 is TGTGCCAGCAGCTCGCCCAGACAGGGGGTCACAGATACGCAGTATTTT. This sequence encodes CASSSPRQGVTDTQYF.

The V call is TRBV28, the J call TRBJ2-7, with 9 bases identical to TRBD2. This CDR3 region has 15 residues. Trimming at V came to 4 bases and at J to 7 bases, leaving 11 bases not matched to a gene. Germline V CDR1 and CDR2: MDHEN, SYDVKM. The DNA for the CDR3 is TGTGCCAGCAGTTCGACGGCTAGCGGGAACGGTGAGCAGTACTTC. This gives the protein CASSSTASGNGEQYF.

V gene TRBV28 combines with J gene TRBJ2-7; perhaps TRBD2 as D (7 bases). The CDR3 totals 14 residues. Trimming took off 7 bases at V and 3 bases at J, with 16 bases between the two ends. Germline CDR1 MDHEN, CDR2 SYDVKM. CDR3 nucleotide sequence: TGTGCCAGCACAACGGGGGGCACTAGCTACGAGCAGTACTTC. This gives the protein CASTTGGTSYEQYF.

The CDR3 region is CASSPTGYGYTF. CDR3 DNA sequence: TGTGCCAGCAGCCCAACAGGCTATGGCTACACCTTC. The rearrangement uses TRBV5-4 and TRBJ1-2; a weak D match, TRBD1 (5 bases). Trimming took 4 bases from V and 4 from J, leaving 8 bases between them. The CDR3 loop spans 12 amino acids. Germline-derived CDR1 and CDR2 are SGHNT and YYREEE (reference sequence).

The chain combines TRBV4-1 with TRBJ2-1; TRBD2 agrees at 8 bases. There are 16 residues in the CDR3. Germline CDR1 and CDR2: MGHRA and YSYEKL. Trimming at V came to 5 bases and at J to 4 bases, leaving 10 bases not matched to a gene. The CDR3 loop reads CASSSRTSILYNEQFF. CDR3 nucleotides: TGCGCCAGCAGCTCTCGGACTAGCATTCTTTACAATGAGCAGTTCTTC.

V gene TRBV19 combines with J gene TRBJ2-7; 9 bases match TRBD2. This CDR3 has 15 amino acids. V gave up 4 bases and J gave up 0 bases; unmatched junction bases: 4. The germline CDR1 and CDR2 sequences are LNHDA and SQIVND (reference sequence). The CDR3 DNA reads TGTGCCAGTAGTAGAAGCGGGAGGAGCTCCTACGAGCAGTACTTC. Protein product: CASSRSGRSSYEQYF.

The sample holds one count of this clone. The chain recombines TRBV6-1 with TRBJ1-3; 8 nucleotides align to TRBD1. The junction had 3 bases not matched to a gene; V was cut back by 8 bases and J by 3 bases. Germline CDR1 reads MNHNS; CDR2 reads SASEGT. The CDR3 is 13 amino acids. This chain's CDR3 is CASPDRVGNTIYF. CDR3 nucleotide sequence: TGTGCCAGCCCGGACAGGGTTGGAAACACCATATATTTT.

The V call is TRBV18, the J call TRBJ2-7; TRBD1 matches 7 bases. The germline gives CDR1 KGHSH, CDR2 LQKENI. V lost 5 bases and J lost 2; bases outside the gene matches: 3. The CDR3 runs 13 residues. CDR3 sequence (DNA): TGTGCCAGCTCAACGGGACAGACCTACGAGCAGTACTTC. Translated: CASSTGQTYEQYF.

The chain carries TRBV11-2 and TRBJ1-2; D unclear. The V end lost 5 bases, the J end lost 7 bases, and 17 bases lay between the germline ends. CDR1 and CDR2 (germline): SGHAT, FQNNGV. CDR3 length: 14 residues. CDR3 in DNA: TGTGCCAGCAGCGCGGCCGGTGGCCTCGGTGGCTACACCTTC. It codes for CASSAAGGLGGYTF.

The chain is built from TRBV5-1 and TRBJ2-3; maybe TRBD1 (6 bases). Trimming removed 3 bases at V and 4 bases at J, with 6 bases between. Germline V CDR1 and CDR2: SGHRS, YFSETQ. The CDR3 sequence is 12 residues long. This CDR3 is CASSSGADTQYF. CDR3 in DNA: TGCGCCAGCAGCTCAGGGGCAGATACGCAGTATTTT.

This clone is medium-sized. The chain carries TRBV10-3 and TRBJ1-5; a possible D gene is TRBD1 (6 bases). The CDR3 loop spans 15 amino acids. V gave up 6 bases and J gave up 4 bases, with 16 bases separating them. The V gene's germline CDR1 is ENHRY and CDR2 SYGVKD. Here the CDR3 DNA reads TGTGCCATCAGCGGAGGGGGGGGCTCGAATCAGCCCCAGCATTTT. This encodes CAISGGGGSNQPQHF.